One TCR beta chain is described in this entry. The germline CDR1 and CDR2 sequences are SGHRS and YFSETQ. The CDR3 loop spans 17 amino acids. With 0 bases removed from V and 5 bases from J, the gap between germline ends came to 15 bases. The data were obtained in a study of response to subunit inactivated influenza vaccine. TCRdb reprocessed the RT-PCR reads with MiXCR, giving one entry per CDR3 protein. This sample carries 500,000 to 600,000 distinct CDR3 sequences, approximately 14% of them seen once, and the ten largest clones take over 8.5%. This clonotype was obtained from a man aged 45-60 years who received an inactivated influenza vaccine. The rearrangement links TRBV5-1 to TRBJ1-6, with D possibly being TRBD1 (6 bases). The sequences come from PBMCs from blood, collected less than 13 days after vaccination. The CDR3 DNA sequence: TGCGCCAGCAGCTTGGCCTGGAAACAGGGAGATAATTCACCCCTCCACTTT. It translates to CASSLAWKQGDNSPLHF.